The rows below give T cell receptor beta chains drawn from one sample of a study of blood T cell repertoires in COVID-19. TCRdb keeps only in-frame clones here, not all; method: immunoSEQ multiplex PCR. The top ten hold 5% to 6% of the sample, which has 120,000 to 150,000 clones, less than 90% seen once. The sample comprised PBMCs or T cells enriched from blood (not recorded which). All receptors come from a middle-aged man with acute COVID-19. The CDR3 runs from the conserved cysteine through the conserved F or W. The order of the fields is D gene, J gene, V gene, clone size, CDR3 protein, CDR3 DNA. D genes are given only for firm matches. Size values are once, few and many counts, or a class for expanded clones, and some rows have none.

D: TRBD1; J: TRBJ1-5; V: TRBV30; size: .; CDR3: CAWTPGGAGNQPQHF; DNA: TGTGCCTGGACCCCAGGGGGAGCCGGCAATCAGCCCCAGCATTTT
D: TRBD2; J: TRBJ2-1; V: TRBV5-1; size: .; CDR3: CASSFGGGSSYNEQFF; DNA: TGCGCCAGCAGCTTTGGCGGGGGGAGCTCCTACAATGAGCAGTTCTTC
D: .; J: TRBJ1-1; V: TRBV6-5; size: .; CDR3: CASSLMNTEAFF; DNA: TGTGCCAGCAGCCTAATGAACACTGAAGCTTTCTTT
D: .; J: TRBJ1-2; V: TRBV7-2; size: .; CDR3: CASSLQGGYTF; DNA: TGTGCCAGCAGCCTCCAGGGGGGCTACACCTTC
D: .; J: TRBJ1-1; V: TRBV10-3; size: .; CDR3: CATIADPNTEAFF; DNA: TGTGCCACCATAGCTGACCCCAACACTGAAGCTTTCTTT
D: TRBD1; J: TRBJ1-6; V: TRBV27; size: .; CDR3: CAKTGVTPLHF; DNA: TGTGCCAAGACAGGGGTGACACCCCTCCACTTT
D: TRBD1; J: TRBJ2-5; V: TRBV9; size: .; CDR3: CASSVEGTGRETQYF; DNA: TGTGCCAGCAGCGTAGAGGGGACAGGGCGAGAGACCCAGTACTTC
D: TRBD1; J: TRBJ2-7; V: TRBV14; size: .; CDR3: CASSQFRDSYEQYF; DNA: TGTGCCAGCAGCCAATTCCGGGACAGCTACGAGCAGTACTTC
D: .; J: TRBJ1-5; V: TRBV6-4; size: .; CDR3: CASSLDINSNQPQHF; DNA: TGTGCCAGCAGCTTGGACATCAATAGCAATCAGCCCCAGCATTTT
D: .; J: TRBJ1-1; V: TRBV2; size: .; CDR3: CASSGLGGNTEAFF; DNA: TGTGCCAGCAGCGGGTTAGGGGGGAACACTGAAGCTTTCTTT
D: .; J: TRBJ1-4; V: TRBV15; size: .; CDR3: CATSREREVYEKLFF; DNA: TGTGCCACCAGCAGAGAGAGGGAGGTATACGAAAAACTGTTTTTT
D: .; J: TRBJ1-6; V: TRBV7-2; size: once; CDR3: CASSLSSLGNGSPLHF; DNA: TGTGCCAGCAGCTTGTCGTCCCTGGGCAATGGTTCACCCCTCCACTTT
D: TRBD1; J: TRBJ1-2; V: TRBV28; size: few; CDR3: CASSSSPGTGWVNYGYTF; DNA: TGTGCCAGCAGTTCCAGTCCCGGGACAGGGTGGGTGAACTATGGCTACACCTTC
D: TRBD1; J: TRBJ2-7; V: TRBV27; size: .; CDR3: CASSLSPRTGPHEQYF; DNA: TGTGCCAGCAGTTTATCCCCTCGGACAGGGCCCCACGAGCAGTACTTC
D: .; J: TRBJ2-7; V: TRBV28; size: .; CDR3: CASSLGGSTYEQYF; DNA: TGTGCCAGCAGTTTAGGGGGGTCCACCTACGAGCAGTACTTC
D: .; J: TRBJ2-7; V: TRBV7-8; size: .; CDR3: CASSTRGDYYEQYF; DNA: TGTGCCAGCAGCACCAGGGGGGATTACTACGAGCAGTACTTC
D: TRBD1; J: TRBJ1-1; V: TRBV7-9; size: once; CDR3: CASSRQGNTEAFF; DNA: TGTGCCAGCAGCCGACAGGGGAACACTGAAGCTTTCTTT
D: .; J: TRBJ2-1; V: TRBV30; size: .; CDR3: CAWSVDSQGEQFF; DNA: TGTGCCTGGAGTGTGGACTCTCAAGGGGAGCAGTTCTTC
D: .; J: TRBJ1-2; V: TRBV9; size: .; CDR3: CASSTTGTTDYGYTF; DNA: TGTGCCAGCAGCACCACCGGGACAACGGACTATGGCTACACCTTC
D: .; J: TRBJ1-5; V: TRBV30; size: .; CDR3: CAWSVGNARGQPQHF; DNA: TGTGCCTGGAGTGTAGGTAATGCGCGAGGGCAGCCCCAGCATTTT
D: .; J: TRBJ2-2; V: TRBV4-1; size: .; CDR3: CASSRAAAGETGELFF; DNA: TGCGCCAGCAGCCGAGCGGCGGCAGGGGAAACCGGGGAGCTGTTTTTT
D: TRBD2; J: TRBJ2-3; V: TRBV6-5; size: once; CDR3: CASSSLASTDTQYF; DNA: TGTGCCAGCAGTTCACTAGCGAGCACAGATACGCAGTATTTT
D: TRBD1; J: TRBJ2-7; V: TRBV7-8; size: .; CDR3: CASSLAERTGYEQYF; DNA: TGTGCCAGCAGCTTAGCGGAAAGGACAGGCTACGAGCAGTACTTC
D: TRBD1; J: TRBJ1-2; V: TRBV5-5; size: .; CDR3: CASSLDRGRVGYTF; DNA: TGTGCCAGCAGCCTGGACAGGGGACGGGTTGGCTACACCTTC
D: .; J: TRBJ1-1; V: TRBV30; size: .; CDR3: CARDFGENTEAFF; DNA: TGTGCCCGCGACTTCGGGGAGAACACTGAAGCTTTCTTT
D: .; J: TRBJ2-5; V: TRBV5-6; size: .; CDR3: CASSRRVGQETQYF; DNA: TGTGCCAGCAGCCGCCGGGTGGGCCAAGAGACCCAGTACTTC
D: TRBD1; J: TRBJ1-5; V: TRBV10-3; size: .; CDR3: CAISRDRDNQPQHF; DNA: TGTGCCATCAGCCGGGACAGGGACAATCAGCCCCAGCATTTT
D: .; J: TRBJ1-3; V: TRBV5-1; size: .; CDR3: CASSQTHDRFTGNTIYF; DNA: TGCGCCAGCAGCCAGACCCACGACAGGTTTACTGGAAACACCATATATTTT
D: TRBD1; J: TRBJ2-6; V: TRBV6-5; size: .; CDR3: CASSRGTAGANVLTF; DNA: TGTGCCAGCAGTAGAGGGACAGCTGGGGCCAACGTCCTGACTTTC
D: TRBD2; J: TRBJ2-7; V: TRBV25-1; size: .; CDR3: CASSKEAGVYEQYF; DNA: TGTGCCAGCAGTAAGGAGGCGGGAGTTTATGAGCAGTACTTC
D: TRBD2; J: TRBJ2-7; V: TRBV4-2; size: .; CDR3: CASSLGWGGRYEQYF; DNA: TGTGCCAGCAGCCTGGGGTGGGGGGGACGATACGAGCAGTACTTC
D: TRBD1; J: TRBJ1-3; V: TRBV7-2; size: .; CDR3: CASSSTYSTGPSGNTIYF; DNA: TGTGCCAGCAGCTCCACCTATTCGACAGGGCCGTCTGGAAACACCATATATTTT
D: TRBD1; J: TRBJ2-1; V: TRBV5-4; size: .; CDR3: CASSLGTGDGEQFF; DNA: TGTGCCAGCAGCCTCGGCACAGGGGATGGTGAGCAGTTCTTC
D: .; J: TRBJ2-7; V: TRBV9; size: .; CDR3: CASSYSSTDYEQYF; DNA: TGTGCCAGCAGCTATTCTTCGACAGACTACGAGCAGTACTTC
D: TRBD2; J: TRBJ2-1; V: TRBV7-9; size: .; CDR3: CASSPSSGRLWVEQFF; DNA: TGTGCCAGCAGCCCCTCTAGCGGGAGATTGTGGGTTGAGCAGTTCTTC
D: TRBD1; J: TRBJ2-3; V: TRBV7-8; size: few; CDR3: CASSLVSGQETDTQYF; DNA: TGTGCCAGCAGCTTAGTTTCCGGACAGGAGACAGATACGCAGTATTTT
D: .; J: TRBJ1-1; V: TRBV28; size: .; CDR3: CASSLISLRPEVAFF; DNA: TGTGCCAGCAGTTTAATAAGTCTCCGCCCGGAGGTAGCTTTCTTT
D: TRBD1; J: TRBJ1-5; V: TRBV10-3; size: .; CDR3: CAILDRIGQPQHF; DNA: TGTGCCATTTTGGACAGGATCGGGCAGCCCCAGCATTTT
D: TRBD2; J: TRBJ2-1; V: TRBV28; size: few; CDR3: CASSSIAGRSYNEQFF; DNA: TGTGCCAGCAGTTCGATAGCGGGGCGCTCCTACAATGAGCAGTTCTTC
D: .; J: TRBJ2-1; V: TRBV18; size: .; CDR3: CASAAAGGPQSSYNEQFF; DNA: TGTGCCAGCGCCGCCGCCGGGGGGCCTCAGAGCTCCTACAATGAGCAGTTCTTC
D: .; J: TRBJ1-1; V: TRBV7-8; size: .; CDR3: CASSYSIQNPGYGAFF; DNA: TGTGCCAGCAGCTATAGTATCCAGAACCCGGGATACGGAGCTTTCTTT
D: .; J: TRBJ1-2; V: TRBV28; size: .; CDR3: CASSLGGAGNYGYTF; DNA: TGTGCCAGCTCCCTAGGAGGCGCGGGTAACTATGGCTACACCTTC
D: .; J: TRBJ1-3; V: TRBV18; size: few; CDR3: CASSRTGTPISGNTIYF; DNA: TGTGCCAGCTCACGAACCGGGACTCCCATCTCTGGAAACACCATATATTTT
D: .; J: TRBJ2-1; V: TRBV3-1/TRBV3-2; size: .; CDR3: CASSQENLHNEQFF; DNA: TGTGCCAGCAGCCAAGAGAACCTACACAATGAGCAGTTCTTC
D: .; J: TRBJ2-1; V: TRBV2; size: .; CDR3: CASSEDRVVNEQFF; DNA: TGTGCCAGCAGTGAAGACAGGGTCGTCAATGAGCAGTTCTTC
D: TRBD2; J: TRBJ2-2; V: TRBV3-1/TRBV3-2; size: once; CDR3: CASSGRREGAGELFF; DNA: TGTGCCAGCAGCGGTCGGCGGGAGGGCGCCGGGGAGCTGTTTTTT
D: TRBD2; J: TRBJ2-5; V: TRBV28; size: .; CDR3: CASSRLANQETQYF; DNA: TGTGCCAGCAGCCGACTAGCGAACCAAGAGACCCAGTACTTC